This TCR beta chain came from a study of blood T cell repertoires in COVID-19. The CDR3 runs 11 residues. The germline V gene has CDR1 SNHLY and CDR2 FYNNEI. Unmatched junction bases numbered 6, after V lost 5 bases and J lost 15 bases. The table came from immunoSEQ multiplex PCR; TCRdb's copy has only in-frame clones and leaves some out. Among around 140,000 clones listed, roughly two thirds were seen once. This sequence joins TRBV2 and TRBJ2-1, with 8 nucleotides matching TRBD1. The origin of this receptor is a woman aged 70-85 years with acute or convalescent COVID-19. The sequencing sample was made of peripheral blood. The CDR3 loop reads CASSHRGVTFF. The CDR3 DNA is TGTGCCAGCAGTCACAGGGGGGTTACGTTCTTC.